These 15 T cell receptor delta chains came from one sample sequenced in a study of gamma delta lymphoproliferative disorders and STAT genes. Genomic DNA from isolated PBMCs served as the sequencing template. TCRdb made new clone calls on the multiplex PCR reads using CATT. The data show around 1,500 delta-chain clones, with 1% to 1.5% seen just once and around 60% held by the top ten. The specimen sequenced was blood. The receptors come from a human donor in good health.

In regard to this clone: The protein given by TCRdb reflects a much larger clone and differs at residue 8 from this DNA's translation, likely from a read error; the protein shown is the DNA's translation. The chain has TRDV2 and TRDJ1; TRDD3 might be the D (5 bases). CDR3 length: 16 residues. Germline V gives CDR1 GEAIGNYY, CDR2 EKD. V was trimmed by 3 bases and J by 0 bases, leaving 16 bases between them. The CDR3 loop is CACDYAGRSYTDKLIF. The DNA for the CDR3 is TGTGCCTGTGACTACGCTGGGAGATCCTACACCGATAAACTCATCTTT.

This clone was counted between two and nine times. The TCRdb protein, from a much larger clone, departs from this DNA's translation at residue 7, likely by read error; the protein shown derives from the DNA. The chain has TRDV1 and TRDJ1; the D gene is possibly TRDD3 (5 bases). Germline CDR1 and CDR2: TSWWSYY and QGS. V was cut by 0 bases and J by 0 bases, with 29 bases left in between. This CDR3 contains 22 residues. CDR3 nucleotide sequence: TGTGCTCTTGGGGAACTCCGGCCTTTTTCTTTGATACCACTAGCGAACACCGATAAACTCATCTTT. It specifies CALGELRPFSLIPLANTDKLIF.

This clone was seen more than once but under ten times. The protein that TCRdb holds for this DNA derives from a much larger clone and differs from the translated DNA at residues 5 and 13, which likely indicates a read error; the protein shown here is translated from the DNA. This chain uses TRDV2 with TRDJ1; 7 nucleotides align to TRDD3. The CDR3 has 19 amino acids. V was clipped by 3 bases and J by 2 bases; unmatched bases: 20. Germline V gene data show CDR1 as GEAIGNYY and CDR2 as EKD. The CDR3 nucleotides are TGTGCCTGTGACGCCGTTAAGGGATACACCTCCGGGAGAACCGATAAACTCATCTTT. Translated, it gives CACDAVKGYTSGRTDKLIF.

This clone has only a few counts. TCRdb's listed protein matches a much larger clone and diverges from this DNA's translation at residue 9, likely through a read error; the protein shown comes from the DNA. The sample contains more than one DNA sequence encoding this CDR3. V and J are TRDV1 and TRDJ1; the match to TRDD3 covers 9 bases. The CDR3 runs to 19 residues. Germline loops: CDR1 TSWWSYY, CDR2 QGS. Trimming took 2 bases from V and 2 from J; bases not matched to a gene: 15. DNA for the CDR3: TGTGCTCTTGGGGAATTTCCCTCGTTCGGGGATACGCAAACCGATAAACTCATCTTT. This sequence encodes CALGEFPSFGDTQTDKLIF.

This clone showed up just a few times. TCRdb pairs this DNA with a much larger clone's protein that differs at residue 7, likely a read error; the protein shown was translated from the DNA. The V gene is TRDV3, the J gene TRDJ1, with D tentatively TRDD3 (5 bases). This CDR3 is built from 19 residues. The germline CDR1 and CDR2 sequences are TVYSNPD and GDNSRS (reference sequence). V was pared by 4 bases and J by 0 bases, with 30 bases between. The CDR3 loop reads CASSYFTLLGGSYTDKLIF. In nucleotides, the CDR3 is TGTGCCTCTAGCTACTTCACTCTGCTCGGGGGGTCGTACACCGATAAACTCATCTTT.

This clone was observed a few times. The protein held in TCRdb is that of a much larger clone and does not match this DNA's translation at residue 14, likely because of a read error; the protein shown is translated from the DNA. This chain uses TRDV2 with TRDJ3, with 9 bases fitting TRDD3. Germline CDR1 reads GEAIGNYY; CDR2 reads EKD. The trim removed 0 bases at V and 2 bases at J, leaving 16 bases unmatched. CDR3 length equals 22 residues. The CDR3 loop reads CACDTVKGGGYRHTWDTRQMFF. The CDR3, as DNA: TGTGCCTGTGACACCGTAAAAGGGGGGGGATACCGTCACACCTGGGACACCCGACAGATGTTTTTC.

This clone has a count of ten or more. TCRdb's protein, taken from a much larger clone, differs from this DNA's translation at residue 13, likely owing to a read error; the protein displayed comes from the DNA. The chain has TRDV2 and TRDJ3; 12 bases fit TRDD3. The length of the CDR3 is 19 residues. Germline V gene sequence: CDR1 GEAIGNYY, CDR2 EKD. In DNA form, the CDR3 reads TGTGCCTGTGACACCCTACTGGGGGATACCTCCTGGGGCACCCGACAGATGTTTTTC. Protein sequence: CACDTLLGDTSWGTRQMFF.

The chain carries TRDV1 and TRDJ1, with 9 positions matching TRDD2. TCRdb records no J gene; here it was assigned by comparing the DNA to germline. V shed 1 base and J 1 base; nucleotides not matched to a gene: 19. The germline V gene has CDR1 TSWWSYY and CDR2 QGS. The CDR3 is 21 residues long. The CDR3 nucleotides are TGTGCTCTTGGGGAACCCGCCTTCCTACCGGCGGGGGTCGTGAGCACCGATAAACTCATCTTT. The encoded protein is CALGEPAFLPAGVVSTDKLIF.

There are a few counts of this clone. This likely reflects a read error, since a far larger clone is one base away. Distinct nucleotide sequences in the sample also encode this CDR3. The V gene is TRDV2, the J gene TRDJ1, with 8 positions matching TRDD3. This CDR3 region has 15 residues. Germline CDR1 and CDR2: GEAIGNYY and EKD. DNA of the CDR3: TGTGCCTGTGACCAACTGGGGGGCTACACAGATAAACTCATCTTT. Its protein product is CACDQLGGYTDKLIF.

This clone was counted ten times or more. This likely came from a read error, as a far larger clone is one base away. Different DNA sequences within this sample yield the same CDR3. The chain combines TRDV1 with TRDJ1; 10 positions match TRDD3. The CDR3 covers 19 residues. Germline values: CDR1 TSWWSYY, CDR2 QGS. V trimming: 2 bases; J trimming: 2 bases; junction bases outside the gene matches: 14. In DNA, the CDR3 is TGTGCTCTTGGGGAATTTCCCTCATTGGGGGATACACAAACCGATAAACTCATCTTT. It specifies CALGEFPSLGDTQTDKLIF.

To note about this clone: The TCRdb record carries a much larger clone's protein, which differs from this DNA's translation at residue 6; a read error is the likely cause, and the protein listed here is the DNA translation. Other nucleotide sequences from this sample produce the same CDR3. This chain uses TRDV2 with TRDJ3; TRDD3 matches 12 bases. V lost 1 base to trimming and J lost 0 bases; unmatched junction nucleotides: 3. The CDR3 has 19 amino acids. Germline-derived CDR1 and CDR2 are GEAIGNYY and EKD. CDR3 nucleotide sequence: TGTGCCTGTGACACAGTACTGGGGGATACCTCCTGGGACACCCGACAGATGTTTTTC. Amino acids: CACDTVLGDTSWDTRQMFF.

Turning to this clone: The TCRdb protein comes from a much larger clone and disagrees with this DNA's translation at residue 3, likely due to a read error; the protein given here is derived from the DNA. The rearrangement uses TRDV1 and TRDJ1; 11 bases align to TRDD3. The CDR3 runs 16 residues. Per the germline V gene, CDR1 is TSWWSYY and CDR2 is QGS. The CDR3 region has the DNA TGTGCTCCTGGGGCCAGACTGGGGGATAATCCCGATAAACTCATCTTT. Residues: CAPGARLGDNPDKLIF.

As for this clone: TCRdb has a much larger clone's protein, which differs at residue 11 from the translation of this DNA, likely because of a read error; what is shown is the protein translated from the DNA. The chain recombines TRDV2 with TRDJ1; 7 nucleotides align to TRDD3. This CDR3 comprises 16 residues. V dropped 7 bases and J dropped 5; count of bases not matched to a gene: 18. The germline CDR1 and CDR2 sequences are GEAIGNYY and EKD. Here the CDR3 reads CAWAPGGYLWLDKLIF. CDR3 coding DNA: TGTGCCTGGGCCCCTGGGGGTTACCTTTGGCTTGATAAACTCATCTTT.

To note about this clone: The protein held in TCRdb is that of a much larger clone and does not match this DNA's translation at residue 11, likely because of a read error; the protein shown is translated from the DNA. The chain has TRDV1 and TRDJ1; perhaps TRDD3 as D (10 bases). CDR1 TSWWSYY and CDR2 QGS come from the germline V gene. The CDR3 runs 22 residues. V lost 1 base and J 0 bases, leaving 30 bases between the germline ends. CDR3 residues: CALGERAFLRCYWGIYTDKLIF. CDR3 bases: TGTGCTCTTGGGGAACGTGCCTTCCTACGCTGCTACTGGGGGATTTACACCGATAAACTCATCTTT.

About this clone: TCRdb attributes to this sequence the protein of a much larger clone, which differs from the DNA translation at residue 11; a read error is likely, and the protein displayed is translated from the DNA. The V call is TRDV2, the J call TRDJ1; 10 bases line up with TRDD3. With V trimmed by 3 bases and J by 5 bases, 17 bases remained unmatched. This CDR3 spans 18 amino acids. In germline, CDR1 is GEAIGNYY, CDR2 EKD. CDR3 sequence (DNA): TGTGCCTGTGACTCCGTCGAGACTGGGGGATGCCAAGGGGATAAACTCATCTTT. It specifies CACDSVETGGCQGDKLIF.